This TCR beta chain was documented in a study of blood T cell repertoires in COVID-19. Study information: The United States, Italy and Spain provided the acute and convalescent COVID-19 samples. The analysed material was cDNA or gDNA that came from T cells, B-cell-depleted T cells, or PBMCs.

TCRdb's copy holds only in-frame clones and misses some; the assay was immunoSEQ multiplex PCR. The sample has around 320,000 clones; over 75% are singletons. Sequencing was performed on peripheral blood. The TCR was taken from a human donor in a cohort sampled during active COVID-19.

The CDR3, as DNA: TGCGCCAGCAGCTCCAAAGGGGGCTCGGGTCAGCCCCAGCATTTT. Its translation is CASSSKGGSGQPQHF. The genes are TRBV5-1 and TRBJ1-5; 7 bases match TRBD1. Per the germline V gene, CDR1 is SGHRS and CDR2 is YFSETQ. V shed 3 bases and J 6 bases; nucleotides not matched to a gene: 9. The CDR3 runs to 15 residues.